The clone carrying this TCR beta chain has ten or more counts. MiXCR, run by TCRdb on the 5' RACE reads, gives a single entry per CDR3 protein. The data contain a few hundred thousand distinct CDR3 sequences, approximately 5.2% of them singletons. These data are taken from a study of T cells after yellow fever vaccination. Trimming shortened V by 5 bases and J by 7 bases, and 14 bases separated the two germline ends. This CDR3 comprises 13 residues. Germline CDR1 is SGHTA and CDR2 is FQGNSA. This sequence originates from a young man who received the YFV17D yellow fever vaccine. Sample: CD4+ T cells sorted from PBMCs, taken on the day of the yellow fever booster vaccination. The chain recombines TRBV7-2 with TRBJ1-2; no reliable D call. The CDR3 loop is CASSRGRRGGYTF. For the CDR3, the DNA is TGTGCCAGCAGCCGAGGACGGCGGGGTGGCTACACCTTC.